Detailed here is one T cell receptor (beta chain). The antigen remains undetermined. TCRdb's copy holds only in-frame clones and misses some; the assay was immunoSEQ multiplex PCR. The data contain about 2 million clones, 85% to 95% of them seen just once; the ten biggest clones take up 0.1% to 0.15%. The source of the sample is a study of shared clonotypes between healthy human individuals. This CDR3 contains 14 residues. Trimming took 2 bases from V and 5 from J, leaving 9 bases between them. Germline assignment: CDR1 SGHNT and CDR2 YENEEA. Findings and limits, study-wide: The study drew on few donors, limiting represented genetic and exposure-history diversity. Among donors, clonotype sharing was expected to be affected by sequencing depth.

CD45RA-negative memory and CD45RA+ naive subsets were split from the CD4+ cells. This sequence was found in a man younger than 35 in good health. The J gene is TRBJ2-2, the V gene TRBV11-3, with D possibly matching TRBD2 (5 bases). The sequencing input was naive CD4+ T cells sorted from blood. Subset indicated: CD45RA+ positively selected. The DNA of the CDR3 is TGTGCCAGCAGCTTAAGACGGGAAACCGGGGAGCTGTTTTTT. Amino acids: CASSLRRETGELFF.